This TCR beta chain was sequenced in a study of tissue T cells after allogeneic stem cell transplantation (dated by TCRdb to 2021 to 2024). For the study in its entirety: Using research autopsies of patients with and without GVHD, plus mouse models of GVHD, the study profiled TCR beta repertoires across many tissues. On the human side, the study was prospective and observational, with no blinding or randomization. Broad study findings and their caveats: In both patients and mice, T cells from blood and spleen covered only a limited part of the TCR repertoire found in tissues. A small and clinically heterogeneous patient cohort was studied, and sampling depth was acknowledged as a limitation. Within patients, how anatomically similar tissues were was a major factor shaping TCR repertoire composition, regardless of disease or transplant status. Only a few T cell clones appeared in more than one patient, yet motif-based clustering showed tissue-specific repertoire signatures that were shared between patients. The study did not establish which tissue TCRs were alloreactive or antigen-specific, and some clones may have been host cells that persisted.

In this sample, this clone turned up a few times. Its antigen is not yet known. In this entry, gene names and germline sequences are mouse ones. The receptor library was made with the immunoSEQ multiplex PCR assay. Adaptive Biotechnologies performed TCRbeta CDR3 sequencing at survey depth and reported CDR3 sequences, V/J genes, productive frequency, and template counts. TCR beta CDR3 regions were amplified from genomic DNA rather than RNA. The source study handled its data this way. Jensen-Shannon divergence served to quantify pairwise repertoire overlap between tissues, with 0 meaning identical and 1 meaning complete divergence. Based on pairwise JSD values, tissues were grouped by single-linkage agglomerative hierarchical clustering, and the results were shown as dendrograms. GLIPH2 was run on all patient samples with simulation_depth 1000, kmer_min_depth 3, cdr3_length_cutoff 8, keeping groups with more than two unique CDR3s. A standardized tissue-overlap score was calculated by extrapolating Jaccard GLIPH-group overlap across patients to a standard repertoire size of 1000 clones. Associations of diversity with clinical or experimental variables used linear mixed-effect models with tissue fixed effects and individual random effects. TCRdb obtained this table from immuneACCESS and retained in-frame rearrangements with V and J assigned. These tables miss some clones; where compared with another copy, unresolved V genes account for less than half of the shortfall, and the remainder is unexplained. From that table come the V and J calls and clone size; the DNA was used to work out D and trimming. For this sample the table gives 950 to 1,200 clones, of which 58% were detected only once. In total, the top ten clones hold around 16% of the sample.

The sample's time point label, in plain terms: mouse harvest day 7 after allogeneic transplant. Each mouse graft, delivered by tail vein injection, combined 10^6 splenic CD5+ T cells with 10^7 T-cell-depleted bone marrow cells. A major MHC-mismatch B6 (H2b) into BALB/c (H2d) model was used to model mouse GVHD, and tissues were profiled at day 7 or 14. On day 7 or 14 post-transplant, mouse tissues and retro-orbital blood were harvested with separate sterile tools for each animal, and livers were flushed before harvest. Before genomic DNA isolation with the DNeasy Blood & Tissue Kit, mouse tissues were minced with razor blades in buffered saline. Material: liver tissue. The TCR originated in a female BALB/c mouse given C57BL/6 T cells with graft-versus-host disease after an allogeneic hematopoietic cell transplant.

The sequenced part of the CDR3 DNA is TGTGCCAGCGGCCCTCTCGGGACTGGGGGGGCGCTTGAACAGTAC. Protein translation: CASGPLGTGGALEQY. The whole CDR3 protein is CASGPLGTGGALEQYF. The chain employs TRBV13-2 and TRBJ2-7; 14 bases in the middle match TRBD2. From the germline J gene comes the end of the CDR3, since the read stops 1 residue before it. Looking up the germline V gene (reference sequence) yields CDR1 NNHNN and CDR2 SYGAGS. CDR3 length: 16 amino acids, cysteine to phenylalanine. Part of the CDR3 DNA is given, 45 bases translated from base 1. V is pruned by 5 bases and J by 6 bases, leaving 10 bases of the junction without a gene match.